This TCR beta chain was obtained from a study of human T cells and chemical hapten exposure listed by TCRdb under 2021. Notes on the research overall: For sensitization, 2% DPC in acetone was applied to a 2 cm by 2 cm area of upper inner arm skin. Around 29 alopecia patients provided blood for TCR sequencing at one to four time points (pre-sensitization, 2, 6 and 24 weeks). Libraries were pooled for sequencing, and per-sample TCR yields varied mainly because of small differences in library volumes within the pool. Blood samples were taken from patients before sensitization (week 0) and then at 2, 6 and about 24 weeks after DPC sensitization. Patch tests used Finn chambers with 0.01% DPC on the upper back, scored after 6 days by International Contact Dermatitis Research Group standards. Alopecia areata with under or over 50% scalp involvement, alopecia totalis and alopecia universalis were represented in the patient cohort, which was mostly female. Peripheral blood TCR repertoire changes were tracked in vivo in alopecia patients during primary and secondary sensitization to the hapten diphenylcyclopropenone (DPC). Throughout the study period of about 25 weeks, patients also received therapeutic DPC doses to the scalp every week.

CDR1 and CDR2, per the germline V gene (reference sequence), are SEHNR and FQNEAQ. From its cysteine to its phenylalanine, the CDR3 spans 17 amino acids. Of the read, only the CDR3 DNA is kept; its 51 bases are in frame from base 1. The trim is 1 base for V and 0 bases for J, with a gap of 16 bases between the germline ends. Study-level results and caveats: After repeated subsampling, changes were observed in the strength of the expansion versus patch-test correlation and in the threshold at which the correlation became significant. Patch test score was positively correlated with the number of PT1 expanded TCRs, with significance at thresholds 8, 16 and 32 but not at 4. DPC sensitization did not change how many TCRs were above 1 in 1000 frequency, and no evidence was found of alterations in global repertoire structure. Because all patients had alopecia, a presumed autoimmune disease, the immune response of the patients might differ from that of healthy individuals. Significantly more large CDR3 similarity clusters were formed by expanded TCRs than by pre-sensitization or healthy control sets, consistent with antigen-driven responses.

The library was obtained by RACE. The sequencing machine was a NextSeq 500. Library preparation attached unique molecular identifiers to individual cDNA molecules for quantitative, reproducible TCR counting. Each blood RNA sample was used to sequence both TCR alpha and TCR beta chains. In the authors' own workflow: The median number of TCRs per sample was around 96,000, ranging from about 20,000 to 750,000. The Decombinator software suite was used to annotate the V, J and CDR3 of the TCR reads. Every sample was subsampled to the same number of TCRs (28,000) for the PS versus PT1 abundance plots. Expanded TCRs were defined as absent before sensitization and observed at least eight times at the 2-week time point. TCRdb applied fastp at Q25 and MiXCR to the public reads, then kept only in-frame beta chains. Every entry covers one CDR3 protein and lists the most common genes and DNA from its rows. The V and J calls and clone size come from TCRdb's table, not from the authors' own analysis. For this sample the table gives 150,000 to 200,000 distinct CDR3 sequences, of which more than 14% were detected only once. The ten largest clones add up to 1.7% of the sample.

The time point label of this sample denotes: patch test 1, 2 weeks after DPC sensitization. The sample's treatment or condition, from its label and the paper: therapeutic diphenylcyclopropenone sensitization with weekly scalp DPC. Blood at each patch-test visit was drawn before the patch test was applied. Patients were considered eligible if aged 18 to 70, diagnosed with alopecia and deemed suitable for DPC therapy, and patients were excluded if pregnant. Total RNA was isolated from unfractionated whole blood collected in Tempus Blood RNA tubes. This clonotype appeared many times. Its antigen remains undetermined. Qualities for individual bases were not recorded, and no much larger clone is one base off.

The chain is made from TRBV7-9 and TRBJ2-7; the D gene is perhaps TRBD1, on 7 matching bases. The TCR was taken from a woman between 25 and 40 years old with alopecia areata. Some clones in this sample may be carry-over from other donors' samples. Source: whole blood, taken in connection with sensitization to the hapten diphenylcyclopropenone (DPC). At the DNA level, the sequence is TGTGCCAGCAGCTTAGGGGGGGTCACAGGGGCCTCCTACGAGCAGTACTTC. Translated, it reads CASSLGGVTGASYEQYF.